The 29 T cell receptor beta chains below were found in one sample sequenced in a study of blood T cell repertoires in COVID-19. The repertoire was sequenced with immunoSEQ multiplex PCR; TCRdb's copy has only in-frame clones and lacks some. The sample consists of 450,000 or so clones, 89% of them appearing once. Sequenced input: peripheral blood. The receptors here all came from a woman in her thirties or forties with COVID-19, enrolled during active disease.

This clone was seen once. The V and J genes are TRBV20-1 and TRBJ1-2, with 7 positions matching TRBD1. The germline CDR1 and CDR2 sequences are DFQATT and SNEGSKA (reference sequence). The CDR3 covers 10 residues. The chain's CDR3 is CKGAGDGYTF. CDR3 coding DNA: TGCAAGGGGGCAGGGGATGGCTACACCTTC.

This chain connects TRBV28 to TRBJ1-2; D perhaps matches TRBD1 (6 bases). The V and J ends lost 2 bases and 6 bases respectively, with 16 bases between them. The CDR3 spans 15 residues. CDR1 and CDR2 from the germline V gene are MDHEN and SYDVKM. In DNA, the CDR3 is TGTGCCAGCAGTTTACGGGGGGCAAGAGGGCATGGCTACACCTTC. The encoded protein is CASSLRGARGHGYTF.

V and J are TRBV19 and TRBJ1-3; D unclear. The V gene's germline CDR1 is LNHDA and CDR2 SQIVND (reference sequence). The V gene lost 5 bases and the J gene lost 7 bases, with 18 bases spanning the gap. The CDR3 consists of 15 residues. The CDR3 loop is CASSGLRAQYNTIYF. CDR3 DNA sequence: TGTGCCAGTAGTGGACTGAGGGCGCAATACAACACCATATATTTT.

This CDR3 reads CASSWDRGGGKLFF. The CDR3 region has the DNA TGTGCCAGCAGTTGGGACAGGGGAGGGGGAAAACTGTTTTTT. V and J are TRBV28 and TRBJ1-4; 10 nucleotides line up with TRBD1. CDR3 size: 14 residues. The germline V gene encodes CDR1 MDHEN and CDR2 SYDVKM. The J segment lost 10 bases and the V segment lost 4 bases, leaving 6 bases of the junction unmatched.

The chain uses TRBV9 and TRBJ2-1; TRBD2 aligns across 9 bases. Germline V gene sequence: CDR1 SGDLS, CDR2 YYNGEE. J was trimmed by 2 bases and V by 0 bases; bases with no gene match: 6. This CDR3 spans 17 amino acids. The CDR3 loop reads CASSVAKASGAYNEQFF. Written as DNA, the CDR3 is TGTGCCAGCAGCGTAGCTAAGGCTAGCGGGGCCTACAATGAGCAGTTCTTC.

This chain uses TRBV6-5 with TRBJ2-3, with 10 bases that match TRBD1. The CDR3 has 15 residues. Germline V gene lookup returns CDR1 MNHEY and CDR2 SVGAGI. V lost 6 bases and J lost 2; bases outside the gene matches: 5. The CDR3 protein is CASSSGTGATDTQYF. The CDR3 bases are TGTGCCAGCAGCTCCGGGACAGGGGCCACAGATACGCAGTATTTT.

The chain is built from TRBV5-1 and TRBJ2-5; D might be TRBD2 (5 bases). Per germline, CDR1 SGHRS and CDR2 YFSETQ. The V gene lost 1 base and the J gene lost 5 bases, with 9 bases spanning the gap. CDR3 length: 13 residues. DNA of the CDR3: TGCGCCAGCAGCTTGAGGGCGGGTGAGACCCAGTACTTC. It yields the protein CASSLRAGETQYF.

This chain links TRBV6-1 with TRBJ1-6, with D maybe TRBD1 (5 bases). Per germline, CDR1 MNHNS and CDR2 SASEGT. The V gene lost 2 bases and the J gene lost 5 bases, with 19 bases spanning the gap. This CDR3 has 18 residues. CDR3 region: CASSELFLGGANNSPLHF. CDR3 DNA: TGTGCCAGCAGTGAATTGTTTCTGGGAGGGGCGAATAATTCACCCCTCCACTTT.

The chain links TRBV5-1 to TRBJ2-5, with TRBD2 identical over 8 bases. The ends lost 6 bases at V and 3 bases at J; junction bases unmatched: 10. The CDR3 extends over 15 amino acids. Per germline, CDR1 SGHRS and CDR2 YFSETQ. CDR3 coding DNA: TGCGCCAGCATCTCCGGGGTAGCGGGGAAAGAGACCCAGTACTTC. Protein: CASISGVAGKETQYF.

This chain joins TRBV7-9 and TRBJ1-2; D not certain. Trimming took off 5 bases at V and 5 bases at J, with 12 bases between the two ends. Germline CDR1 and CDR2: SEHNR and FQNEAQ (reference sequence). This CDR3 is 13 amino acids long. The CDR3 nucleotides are TGTGCCAGCAGCCCCCGGGGAGCTTATGGCTACACCTTC. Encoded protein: CASSPRGAYGYTF.

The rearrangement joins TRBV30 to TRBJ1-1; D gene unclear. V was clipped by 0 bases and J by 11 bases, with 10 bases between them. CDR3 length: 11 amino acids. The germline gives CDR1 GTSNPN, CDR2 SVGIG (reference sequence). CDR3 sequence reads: CAWSVNSGAFF. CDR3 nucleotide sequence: TGTGCCTGGAGTGTTAATAGCGGCGCTTTCTTT.

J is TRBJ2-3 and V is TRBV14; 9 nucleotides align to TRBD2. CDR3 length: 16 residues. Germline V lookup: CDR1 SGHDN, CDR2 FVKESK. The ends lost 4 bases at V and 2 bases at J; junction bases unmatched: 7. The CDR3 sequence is CASSPPSGAFTDTQYF. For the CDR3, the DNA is TGTGCCAGCAGCCCCCCTAGCGGGGCCTTCACAGATACGCAGTATTTT. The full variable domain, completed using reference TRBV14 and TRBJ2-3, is EAGVTQFPSHSVIEKGQTVTLRCDPISGHDNLYWYRRVMGKEIKFLLHFVKESKQDESGMPNNRFLAERTGGTYSTLKVQPAELEDSGVYFCASSPPSGAFTDTQYFGPGTRLTVL.

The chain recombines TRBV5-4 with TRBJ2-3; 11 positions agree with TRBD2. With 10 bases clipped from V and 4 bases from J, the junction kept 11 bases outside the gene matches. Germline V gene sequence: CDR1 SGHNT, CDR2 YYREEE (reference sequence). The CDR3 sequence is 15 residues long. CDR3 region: CAYISGRADSDTQYF. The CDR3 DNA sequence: TGTGCCTACATTAGCGGGAGGGCTGACTCAGATACGCAGTATTTT.

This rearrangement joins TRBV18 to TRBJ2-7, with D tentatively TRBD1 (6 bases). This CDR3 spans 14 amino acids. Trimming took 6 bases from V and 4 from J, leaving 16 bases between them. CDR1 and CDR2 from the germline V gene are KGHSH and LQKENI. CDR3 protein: CASSPQGRSYEQYF. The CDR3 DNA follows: TGTGCCAGCTCTCCGCAGGGGCGTTCTTACGAGCAGTACTTC.

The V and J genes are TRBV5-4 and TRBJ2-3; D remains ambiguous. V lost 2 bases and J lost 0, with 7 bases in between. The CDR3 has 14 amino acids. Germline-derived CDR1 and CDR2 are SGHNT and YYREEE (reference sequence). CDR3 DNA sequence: TGTGCCAGCAGCTTAACAGCTAGCACAGATACGCAGTATTTT. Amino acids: CASSLTASTDTQYF.

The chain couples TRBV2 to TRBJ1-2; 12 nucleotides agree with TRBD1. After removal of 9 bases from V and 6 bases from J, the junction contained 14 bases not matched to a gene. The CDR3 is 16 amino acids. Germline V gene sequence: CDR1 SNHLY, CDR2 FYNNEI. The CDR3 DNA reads TGTGCCAGGAGTAGGGTGGGACAGGGGGCGTGGGATGGCTACACCTTC. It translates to CARSRVGQGAWDGYTF.

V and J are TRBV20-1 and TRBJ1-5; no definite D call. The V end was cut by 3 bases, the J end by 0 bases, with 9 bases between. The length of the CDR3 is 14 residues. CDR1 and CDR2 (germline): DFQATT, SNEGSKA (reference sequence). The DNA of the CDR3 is TGCAGTGCTAGTTCGGGGTATAGCAATCAGCCCCAGCATTTT. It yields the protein CSASSGYSNQPQHF.

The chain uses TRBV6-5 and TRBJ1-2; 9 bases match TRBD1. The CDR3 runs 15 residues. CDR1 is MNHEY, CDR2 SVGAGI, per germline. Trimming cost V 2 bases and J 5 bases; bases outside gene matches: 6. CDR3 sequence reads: CASSYTGQGQYGYTF. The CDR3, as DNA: TGTGCCAGCAGTTACACCGGACAGGGGCAATATGGCTACACCTTC.

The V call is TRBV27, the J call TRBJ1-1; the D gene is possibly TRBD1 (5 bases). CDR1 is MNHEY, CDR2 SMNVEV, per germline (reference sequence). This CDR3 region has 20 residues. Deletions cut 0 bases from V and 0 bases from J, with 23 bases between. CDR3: CASSLSWKTGAAGLNTEAFF. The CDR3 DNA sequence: TGTGCCAGCAGTTTATCGTGGAAAACAGGTGCCGCCGGGCTGAACACTGAAGCTTTCTTT.

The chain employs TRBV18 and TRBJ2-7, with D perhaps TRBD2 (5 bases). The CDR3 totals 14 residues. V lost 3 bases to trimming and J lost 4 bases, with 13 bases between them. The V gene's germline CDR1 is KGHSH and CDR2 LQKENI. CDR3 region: CASSPLSVGYEQYF. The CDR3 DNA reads TGTGCCAGCTCACCCCTTAGCGTAGGGTACGAGCAGTACTTC. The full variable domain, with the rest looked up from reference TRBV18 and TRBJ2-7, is NAGVMQNPRHLVRRRGQEARLRCSPMKGHSHVYWYRQLPEEGLKFMVYLQKENIIDESGMPKERFSAEFPKEGPSILRIQQVVRGDSAAYFCASSPLSVGYEQYFGPGTRLTVT.

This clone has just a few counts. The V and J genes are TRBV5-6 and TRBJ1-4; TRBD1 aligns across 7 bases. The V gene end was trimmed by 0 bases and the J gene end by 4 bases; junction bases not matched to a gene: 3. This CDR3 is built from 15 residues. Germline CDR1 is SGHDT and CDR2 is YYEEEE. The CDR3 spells CASSLVGTDNEKLFF. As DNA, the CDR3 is TGTGCCAGCAGCTTGGTCGGGACAGATAATGAAAAACTGTTTTTT.

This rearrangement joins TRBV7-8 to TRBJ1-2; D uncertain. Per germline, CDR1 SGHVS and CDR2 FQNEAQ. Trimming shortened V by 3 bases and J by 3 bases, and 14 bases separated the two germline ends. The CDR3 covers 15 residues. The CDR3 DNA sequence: TGTGCCAGCAGCTTGAGAGGGAAGGCGGACTATGGCTACACCTTC. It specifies CASSLRGKADYGYTF.

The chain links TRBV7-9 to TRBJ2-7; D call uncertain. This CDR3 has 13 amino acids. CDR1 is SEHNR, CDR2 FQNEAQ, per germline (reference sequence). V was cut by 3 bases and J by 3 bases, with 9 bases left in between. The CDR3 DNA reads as TGTGCCAGCAGCTTCCTTGGAGACTACGAGCAGTACTTC. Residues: CASSFLGDYEQYF.

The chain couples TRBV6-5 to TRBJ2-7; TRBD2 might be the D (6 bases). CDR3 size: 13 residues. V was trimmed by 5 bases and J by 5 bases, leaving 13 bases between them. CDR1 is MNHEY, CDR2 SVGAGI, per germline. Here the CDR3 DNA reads TGTGCCAGCAGTCAGACTAGTTTCCACGAGCAGTACTTC. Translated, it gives CASSQTSFHEQYF.

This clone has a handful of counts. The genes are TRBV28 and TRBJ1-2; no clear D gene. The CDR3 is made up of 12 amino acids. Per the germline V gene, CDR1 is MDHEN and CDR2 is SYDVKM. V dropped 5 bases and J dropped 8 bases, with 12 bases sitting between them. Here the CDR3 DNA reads TGTGCCAGCAGTGGCATGATAGCCGGCTACACCTTC. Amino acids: CASSGMIAGYTF.

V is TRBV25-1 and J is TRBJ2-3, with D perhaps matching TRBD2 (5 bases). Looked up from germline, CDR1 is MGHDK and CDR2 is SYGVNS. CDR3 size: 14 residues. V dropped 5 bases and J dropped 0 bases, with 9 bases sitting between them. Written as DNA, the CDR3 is TGTGCCAGCAGTCAAGCGGATAGCACAGATACGCAGTATTTT. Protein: CASSQADSTDTQYF.

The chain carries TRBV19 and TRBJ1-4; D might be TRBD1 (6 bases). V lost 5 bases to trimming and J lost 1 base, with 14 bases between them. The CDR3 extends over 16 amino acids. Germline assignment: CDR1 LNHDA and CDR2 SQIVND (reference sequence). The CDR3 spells CASSSTLRGTNEKLFF. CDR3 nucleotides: TGTGCCAGTAGTTCGACCCTCAGGGGAACTAATGAAAAACTGTTTTTT.

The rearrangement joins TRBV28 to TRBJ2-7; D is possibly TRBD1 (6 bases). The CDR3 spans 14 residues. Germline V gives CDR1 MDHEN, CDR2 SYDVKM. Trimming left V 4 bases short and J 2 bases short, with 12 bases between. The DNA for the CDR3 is TGTGCCAGCAGTTCCCCCCAGGGGACCTACGAGCAGTACTTC. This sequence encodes CASSSPQGTYEQYF.

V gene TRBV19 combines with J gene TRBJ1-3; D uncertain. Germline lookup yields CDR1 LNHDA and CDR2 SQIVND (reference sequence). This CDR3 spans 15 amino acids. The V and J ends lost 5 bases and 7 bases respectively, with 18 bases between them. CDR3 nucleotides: TGTGCCAGTAGTTCCCGATTTGAGCCGAGGAACACCATATATTTT. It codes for CASSSRFEPRNTIYF.